These 12 T cell receptor beta chains originate from one sample sequenced in a study of T-cell reconstitution after alpha-beta-depleted transplantation in children. For TCRbeta, the library was prepared with unique molecular identifiers. TCRdb itself ran the PCR reads through MiXCR, one entry per CDR3 protein. In the table there are some 43,000 distinct CDR3 sequences, about 10% of which are singletons. Material: PBMCs, mostly from graft donor cells, obtained 60 days after TCRalphabeta/CD19-depleted stem cell transplant. All receptors come from a male patient aged 2 to 9 who had a stem cell transplant for chronic granulomatous disease, so the T cells may come from the graft donor.

V gene TRBV14 combines with J gene TRBJ2-7; the D gene is possibly TRBD2 (5 bases). This CDR3 has 15 amino acids. In germline, CDR1 is SGHDN, CDR2 FVKESK. Trimming stripped 4 bases from V and 3 bases from J, with 16 bases between. The DNA for the CDR3 is TGTGCCAGCAGCCTTTTCTCCCGGGGAGACTACGAGCAGTACTTC. Residues: CASSLFSRGDYEQYF.

The rearrangement uses TRBV5-5 and TRBJ2-7; 7 bases agree with TRBD1. The V segment lost 4 bases and the J segment 5 bases; nucleotides outside the gene matches: 12. The CDR3 covers 15 residues. Germline lookup yields CDR1 SGHKS and CDR2 YYEKEE (reference sequence). The CDR3 sequence: CASSPRVTGNHEQYF. Written as DNA, the CDR3 is TGTGCCAGCAGCCCCCGTGTGACAGGGAACCACGAGCAGTACTTC.

This clonotype came up many times. The chain uses TRBV6-5 and TRBJ2-4; D remains ambiguous. Trimming cost V 6 bases and J 5 bases, with 8 bases left between them. The CDR3 is 12 amino acids. Germline CDR1 MNHEY, CDR2 SVGAGI. CDR3 protein: CASSTSQNIQYF. Written as DNA, the CDR3 is TGTGCCAGCAGCACCTCCCAAAACATTCAGTACTTC.

The genes are TRBV11-2 and TRBJ2-4; TRBD2 agrees at 10 bases. The CDR3 loop spans 16 amino acids. V lost 5 bases, J lost 0 bases, and 4 bases stayed unmatched. From germline, CDR1 is SGHAT and CDR2 FQNNGV. In DNA, the CDR3 is TGTGCCAGCAGCCCGGGACTAGCGCTAGCCAAAAACATTCAGTACTTC. Translated: CASSPGLALAKNIQYF.

This clonotype was seen many times. J is TRBJ2-3 and V is TRBV5-1; D call uncertain. V lost 4 bases and J lost 4, with 22 bases in between. Germline V gene lookup returns CDR1 SGHRS and CDR2 YFSETQ. The CDR3 loop spans 17 amino acids. CDR3 residues: CASSPGLTPPLADTQYF. The CDR3, as DNA: TGCGCCAGCAGCCCGGGTCTTACACCCCCTTTGGCAGATACGCAGTATTTT.

This clonotype has a count of ten or more. The gene calls are TRBV5-6 and TRBJ2-1, with 12 bases matching TRBD2. The CDR3 is 15 residues long. Germline V gene lookup returns CDR1 SGHDT and CDR2 YYEEEE. The V segment lost 0 bases and the J segment 9 bases; nucleotides outside the gene matches: 4. In DNA, the CDR3 is TGTGCCAGCAGCTTGGGGCTAGCGGGAGGGCCTGAGCAGTTCTTC. It translates to CASSLGLAGGPEQFF.

The CDR3 protein is CASSSRDRGFYEQYF. Written as DNA, the CDR3 is TGTGCCAGCAGTTCCCGGGACAGGGGGTTCTACGAGCAGTACTTC. This rearrangement joins TRBV6-5 to TRBJ2-7, with TRBD1 matching over 11 bases. Germline CDR1 reads MNHEY; CDR2 reads SVGAGI. The CDR3 has 15 residues. The trim removed 4 bases at V and 3 bases at J, leaving 5 bases unmatched.

This clonotype was counted at least ten times. This chain links TRBV6-2 or TRBV6-3 with TRBJ2-5; 9 nucleotides line up with TRBD1. CDR1 MNHEY and CDR2 SVGEGT come from the germline V gene. This CDR3 spans 15 amino acids. V lost 6 bases and J lost 4; bases outside the gene matches: 9. The CDR3 region is CASRKNRGRRETQYF. Written as DNA, the CDR3 is TGTGCCAGCAGGAAGAACAGGGGGCGGCGAGAGACCCAGTACTTC.

This clonotype was picked up many times. The chain carries TRBV19 and TRBJ1-4, with TRBD1 matching over 8 bases. Per germline, CDR1 LNHDA and CDR2 SQIVND (reference sequence). Trimming cost V 7 bases and J 8 bases; bases outside gene matches: 9. CDR3 size: 14 residues. CDR3 region: CASKPGQVGEKLFF. For the CDR3, the DNA is TGTGCCAGTAAACCGGGACAGGTTGGCGAAAAACTGTTTTTT.

This clonotype was detected many times. The J gene is TRBJ2-3, the V gene TRBV3-1; TRBD2 matches 12 bases. Trimming took 1 base from V and 6 from J; bases not matched to a gene: 5. Germline V gives CDR1 LGHDT, CDR2 YNNKEL (reference sequence). The CDR3 covers 16 residues. As DNA, the CDR3 is TGTGCCAGCAGCCAAGTGTCTAGCGGGAGGGTGGATACGCAGTATTTT. It is translated as CASSQVSSGRVDTQYF.

This clonotype was picked up a small number of times. The V call is TRBV29-1, the J call TRBJ2-1, with D possibly being TRBD1 (6 bases). The CDR3 length is 13 residues. Trimming shortened V by 6 bases and J by 12 bases, and 21 bases separated the two germline ends. Germline CDR1 is SQVTM and CDR2 is ANQGSEA. CDR3 nucleotide sequence: TGCAGCGTGGCCACAACGGACAGTCAGGGGCAGTTCTTC. This gives the protein CSVATTDSQGQFF.

The V and J genes are TRBV5-6 and TRBJ2-3; tentatively, D is TRBD1 or TRBD2 (5 bases each). This CDR3 spans 17 amino acids. Germline V gene data show CDR1 as SGHDT and CDR2 as YYEEEE. Trimming removed 4 bases at V and 4 bases at J, with 22 bases between. CDR3 in DNA: TGTGCCAGCAGCCCGCAATGTCTGGACCTGGGGGCAGATACGCAGTATTTT. Protein sequence: CASSPQCLDLGADTQYF.